A selection of T cell receptor beta chains follows, all from one sample in a study of Ad26.COV2.S vaccination and SARS-CoV-2 variants. The table came from immunoSEQ multiplex PCR; TCRdb's copy has only in-frame clones and leaves some out. The sample includes under 500,000 clones, about 92% of them seen just once. The starting material was peripheral blood, obtained in a trial of Ad26.COV2.S vaccine versus placebo. These receptors all stem from a person aged 18-60 years who received the Ad26.COV2.S COVID-19 vaccine or a placebo. CDR3s include the opening cysteine and the closing phenylalanine or tryptophan. Each record gives: CDR3 protein, J gene, CDR3 length, V gene.

cdr3_aa: CASSYGQTYEQYF
j_call: TRBJ2-7
cdr3_length: 13
v_call: TRBV6-5

cdr3_aa: CASSLSRDRTTNEKLFF
j_call: TRBJ1-4
cdr3_length: 17
v_call: TRBV27

cdr3_aa: CASSLFAEETQYF
j_call: TRBJ2-5
cdr3_length: 13
v_call: TRBV12-3/TRBV12-4

cdr3_aa: CSVARGYEQYF
j_call: TRBJ2-7
cdr3_length: 11
v_call: TRBV29-1

cdr3_aa: CASSLLGSYGYTF
j_call: TRBJ1-2
cdr3_length: 13
v_call: TRBV12-3/TRBV12-4

cdr3_aa: CASSLGGGEAFF
j_call: TRBJ1-1
cdr3_length: 12
v_call: TRBV7-9

cdr3_aa: CASSLPGGWGYEQYF
j_call: TRBJ2-7
cdr3_length: 15
v_call: TRBV28

cdr3_aa: CATKKGGPPGANVLTF
j_call: TRBJ2-6
cdr3_length: 16
v_call: TRBV15

cdr3_aa: CASSYLDSYNSPLHF
j_call: TRBJ1-6
cdr3_length: 15
v_call: TRBV6-2/TRBV6-3

cdr3_aa: CASSPSRGSGGTEAFF
j_call: TRBJ1-1
cdr3_length: 16
v_call: TRBV28

cdr3_aa: CASRPPSGAFYEQYF
j_call: TRBJ2-7
cdr3_length: 15
v_call: TRBV6-5

cdr3_aa: CASSPGLLRADTQYF
j_call: TRBJ2-3
cdr3_length: 15
v_call: TRBV4-1

cdr3_aa: CASSRDSDSYEQYF
j_call: TRBJ2-7
cdr3_length: 14
v_call: TRBV4-3

cdr3_aa: CAWGGQITTGGIFGNTIYF
j_call: TRBJ1-3
cdr3_length: 19
v_call: TRBV30

cdr3_aa: CASRAGIRETQYF
j_call: TRBJ2-5
cdr3_length: 13
v_call: TRBV28

cdr3_aa: CASSLDSDRAHTEAFF
j_call: TRBJ1-1
cdr3_length: 16
v_call: TRBV7-2

cdr3_aa: CASSLAGATNEKLFF
j_call: TRBJ1-4
cdr3_length: 15
v_call: TRBV7-2

cdr3_aa: CASLTGGTEAFF
j_call: TRBJ1-1
cdr3_length: 12
v_call: TRBV19

cdr3_aa: CASSLGSIGSNEKLFF
j_call: TRBJ1-4
cdr3_length: 16
v_call: TRBV7-8

cdr3_aa: CASSEVQKIYEQYF
j_call: TRBJ2-7
cdr3_length: 14
v_call: TRBV2

cdr3_aa: CASSLGNRPEAFF
j_call: TRBJ1-1
cdr3_length: 13
v_call: TRBV5-4

cdr3_aa: CASNPRRGSPLHF
j_call: TRBJ1-6
cdr3_length: 13
v_call: TRBV6-2/TRBV6-3

cdr3_aa: CASSLFQGSTEAFF
j_call: TRBJ1-1
cdr3_length: 14
v_call: TRBV27

cdr3_aa: CASSLGPDGQPQHF
j_call: TRBJ1-5
cdr3_length: 14
v_call: TRBV11-2

cdr3_aa: CASSEVLSEYSTQYF
j_call: TRBJ2-5
cdr3_length: 15
v_call: TRBV2

cdr3_aa: CASSLETGPGTEAFF
j_call: TRBJ1-1
cdr3_length: 15
v_call: TRBV5-4

cdr3_aa: CASSAPGGNEKLFF
j_call: TRBJ1-4
cdr3_length: 14
v_call: TRBV9

cdr3_aa: CAWRPVNRLRVREQYF
j_call: TRBJ2-7
cdr3_length: 16
v_call: TRBV30

cdr3_aa: CASSPDRGGEQYF
j_call: TRBJ2-7
cdr3_length: 13
v_call: TRBV11-2

cdr3_aa: CASSLAGDSGEQYF
j_call: TRBJ2-7
cdr3_length: 14
v_call: TRBV5-4

cdr3_aa: CASSMYTNTGELFF
j_call: TRBJ2-2
cdr3_length: 14
v_call: TRBV6-6

cdr3_aa: CASSFGRSGNTIYF
j_call: TRBJ1-3
cdr3_length: 14
v_call: TRBV7-9

cdr3_aa: CASTQERVPYGYTF
j_call: TRBJ1-2
cdr3_length: 14
v_call: TRBV5-6

cdr3_aa: CASSLGNWDRGDTEAFF
j_call: TRBJ1-1
cdr3_length: 17
v_call: TRBV7-8

cdr3_aa: CASSPGTKGNTIYF
j_call: TRBJ1-3
cdr3_length: 14
v_call: TRBV28

cdr3_aa: CASSLGAGAINNEQFF
j_call: TRBJ2-1
cdr3_length: 16
v_call: TRBV11-3

cdr3_aa: CASSREDPTGLTEAFF
j_call: TRBJ1-1
cdr3_length: 16
v_call: TRBV6-2/TRBV6-3

cdr3_aa: CASNLNSDGSPLHF
j_call: TRBJ1-6
cdr3_length: 14
v_call: TRBV6-6

cdr3_aa: CASSPPGQGLYNEQFF
j_call: TRBJ2-1
cdr3_length: 16
v_call: TRBV18

cdr3_aa: CASSGRDKAYEQYF
j_call: TRBJ2-7
cdr3_length: 14
v_call: TRBV7-8

cdr3_aa: CASSIVRGENEQFF
j_call: TRBJ2-1
cdr3_length: 14
v_call: TRBV19

cdr3_aa: CASSLFRDRNLYGYTF
j_call: TRBJ1-2
cdr3_length: 16
v_call: TRBV28

cdr3_aa: CASSLTAPGGVGPLHF
j_call: TRBJ1-6
cdr3_length: 16
v_call: TRBV7-2

cdr3_aa: CASSGGDGGYYGYTF
j_call: TRBJ1-2
cdr3_length: 15
v_call: TRBV4-3

cdr3_aa: CASSAGQGKSNTEAFF
j_call: TRBJ1-1
cdr3_length: 16
v_call: TRBV9

cdr3_aa: CASSLDTPLLLGNTDTQYF
j_call: TRBJ2-3
cdr3_length: 19
v_call: TRBV7-6

cdr3_aa: CASSSLGNTGELFF
j_call: TRBJ2-2
cdr3_length: 14
v_call: TRBV3-1/TRBV3-2

cdr3_aa: CAISLTSSTQYF
j_call: TRBJ2-3
cdr3_length: 12
v_call: TRBV10-3

cdr3_aa: CASNVALVAGDNTGEQYF
j_call: TRBJ2-7
cdr3_length: 18
v_call: TRBV7-9

cdr3_aa: CASSFTDTQYF
j_call: TRBJ2-3
cdr3_length: 11
v_call: TRBV7-2

cdr3_aa: CASRRVNQIEAFF
j_call: TRBJ1-1
cdr3_length: 13
v_call: TRBV7-9

cdr3_aa: CASSPGRSGNTIYF
j_call: TRBJ1-3
cdr3_length: 14
v_call: TRBV18

cdr3_aa: CSVEGTGGRYEQYF
j_call: TRBJ2-7
cdr3_length: 14
v_call: TRBV29-1

cdr3_aa: CASSHLDPSFRGPSYNEQFF
j_call: TRBJ2-1
cdr3_length: 20
v_call: TRBV4-2

cdr3_aa: CASSLGDRLHNSPLHF
j_call: TRBJ1-6
cdr3_length: 16
v_call: TRBV13

cdr3_aa: CASSLYTGGNYGYTF
j_call: TRBJ1-2
cdr3_length: 15
v_call: TRBV27

cdr3_aa: CASSRRGLDEQYF
j_call: TRBJ2-7
cdr3_length: 13
v_call: TRBV28

cdr3_aa: CASSQSPGWGYGYTF
j_call: TRBJ1-2
cdr3_length: 15
v_call: TRBV9

cdr3_aa: CASSLDGTSNTQYF
j_call: TRBJ2-3
cdr3_length: 14
v_call: TRBV13

cdr3_aa: CASISGVANTEAFF
j_call: TRBJ1-1
cdr3_length: 14
v_call: TRBV5-4